This T cell receptor beta chain comes out of a study of shared clonotypes between healthy human individuals. The data were produced by immunoSEQ multiplex PCR, yet TCRdb's version contains in-frame clones alone and is incomplete. The table has about 2.3 million clones, about 90% seen once. V lost 2 bases, J lost 2 bases, and 14 bases lay in between. In germline, CDR1 is SGHTA, CDR2 FQGTGA. The CDR3 runs 16 residues. Sequencing was done on a sample of naive CD4+ T cells from PBMCs. The subset is: CD45RA+ positively selected. This sequence originates from a man aged 18 to 30 in good health. Some clones in this sample may be carry-over from other donors' samples. J is TRBJ2-3 and V is TRBV7-3; D not resolved. The CDR3 here is CASSLGVFRNTDTQYF. CDR3 nucleotide sequence: TGTGCCAGCAGCTTAGGGGTTTTCCGCAACACAGATACGCAGTATTTT.